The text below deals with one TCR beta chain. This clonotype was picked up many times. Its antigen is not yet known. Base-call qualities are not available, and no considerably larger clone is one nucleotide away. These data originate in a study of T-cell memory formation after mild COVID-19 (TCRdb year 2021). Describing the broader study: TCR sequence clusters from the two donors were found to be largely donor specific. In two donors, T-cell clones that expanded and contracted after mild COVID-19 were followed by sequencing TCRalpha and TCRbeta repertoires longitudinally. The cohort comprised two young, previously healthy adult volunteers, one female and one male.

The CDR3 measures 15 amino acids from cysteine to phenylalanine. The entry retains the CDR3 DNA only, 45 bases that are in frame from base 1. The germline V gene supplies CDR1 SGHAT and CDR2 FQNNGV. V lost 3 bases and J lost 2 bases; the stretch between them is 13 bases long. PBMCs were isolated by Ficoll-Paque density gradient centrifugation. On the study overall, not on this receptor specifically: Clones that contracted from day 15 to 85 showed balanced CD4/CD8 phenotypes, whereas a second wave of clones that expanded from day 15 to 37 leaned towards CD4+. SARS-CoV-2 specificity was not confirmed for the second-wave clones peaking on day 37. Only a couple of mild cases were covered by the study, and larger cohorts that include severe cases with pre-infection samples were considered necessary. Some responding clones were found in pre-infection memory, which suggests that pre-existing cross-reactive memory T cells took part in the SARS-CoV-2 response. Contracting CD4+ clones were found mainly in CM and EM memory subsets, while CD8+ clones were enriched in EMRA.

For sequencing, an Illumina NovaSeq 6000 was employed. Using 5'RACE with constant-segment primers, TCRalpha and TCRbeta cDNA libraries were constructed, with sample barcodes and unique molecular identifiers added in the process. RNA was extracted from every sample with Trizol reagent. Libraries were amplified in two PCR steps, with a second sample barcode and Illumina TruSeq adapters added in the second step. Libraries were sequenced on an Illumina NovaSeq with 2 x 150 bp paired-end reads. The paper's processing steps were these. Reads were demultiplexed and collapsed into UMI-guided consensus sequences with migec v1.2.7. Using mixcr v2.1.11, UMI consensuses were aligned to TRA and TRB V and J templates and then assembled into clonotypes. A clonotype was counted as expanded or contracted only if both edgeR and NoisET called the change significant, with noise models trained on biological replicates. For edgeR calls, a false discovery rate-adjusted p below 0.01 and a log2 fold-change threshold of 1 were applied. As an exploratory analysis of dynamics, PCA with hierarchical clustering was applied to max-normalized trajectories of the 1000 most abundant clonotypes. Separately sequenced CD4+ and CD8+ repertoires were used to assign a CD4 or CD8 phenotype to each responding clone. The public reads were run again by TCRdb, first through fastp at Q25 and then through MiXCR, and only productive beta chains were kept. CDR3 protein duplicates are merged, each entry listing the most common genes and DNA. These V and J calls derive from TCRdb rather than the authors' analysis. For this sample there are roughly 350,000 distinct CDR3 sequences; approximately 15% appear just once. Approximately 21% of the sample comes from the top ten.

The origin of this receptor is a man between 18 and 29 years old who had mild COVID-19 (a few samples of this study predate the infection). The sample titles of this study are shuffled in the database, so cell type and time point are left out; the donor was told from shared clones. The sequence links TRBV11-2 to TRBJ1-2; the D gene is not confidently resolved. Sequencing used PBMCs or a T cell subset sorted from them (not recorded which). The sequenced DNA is TGTGCCAGCAGCTTTGCAGGAACCAGCAACTATGGCTACACCTTC. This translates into CASSFAGTSNYGYTF. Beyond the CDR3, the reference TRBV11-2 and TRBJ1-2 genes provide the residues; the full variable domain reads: EAGVAQSPRYKIIEKRQSVAFWCNPISGHATLYWYQQILGQGPKLLIQFQNNGVVDDSQLPKDRFSAERLKGVDSTLKIQPAKLEDSAVYLCASSFAGTSNYGYTFGSGTRLTVV.